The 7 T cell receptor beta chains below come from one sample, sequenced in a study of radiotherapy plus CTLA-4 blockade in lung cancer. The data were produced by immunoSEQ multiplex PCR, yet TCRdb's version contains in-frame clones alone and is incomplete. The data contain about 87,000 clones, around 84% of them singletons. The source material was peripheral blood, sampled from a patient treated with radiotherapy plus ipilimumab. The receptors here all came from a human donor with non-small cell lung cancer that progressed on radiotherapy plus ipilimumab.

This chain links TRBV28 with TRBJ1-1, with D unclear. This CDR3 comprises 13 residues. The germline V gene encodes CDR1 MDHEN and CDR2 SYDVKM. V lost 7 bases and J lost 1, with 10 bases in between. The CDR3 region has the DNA TGTGCCAGCACCCTACTACGGAACACTGAAGCTTTCTTT. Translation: CASTLLRNTEAFF.

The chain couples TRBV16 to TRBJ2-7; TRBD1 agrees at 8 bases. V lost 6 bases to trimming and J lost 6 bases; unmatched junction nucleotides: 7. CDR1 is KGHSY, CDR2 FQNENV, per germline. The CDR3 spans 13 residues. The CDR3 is CASSMNTGGEQYF. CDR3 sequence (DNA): TGTGCCAGCAGTATGAATACAGGGGGCGAGCAGTACTTC. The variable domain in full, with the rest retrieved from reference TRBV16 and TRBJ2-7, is GEEVAQTPKHLVRGEGQKAKLYCAPIKGHSYVFWYQQVLKNEFKFLISFQNENVFDETGMPKERFSAKCLPNSPCSLEIQATKLEDSAVYFCASSMNTGGEQYFGPGTRLTVT.

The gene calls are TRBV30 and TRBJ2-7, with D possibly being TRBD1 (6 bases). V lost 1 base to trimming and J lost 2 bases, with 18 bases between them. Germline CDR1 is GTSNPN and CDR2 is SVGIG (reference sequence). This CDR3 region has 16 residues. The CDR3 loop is CAWSASRTVITYEQYF. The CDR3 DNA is TGTGCCTGGAGTGCCTCCCGGACAGTCATCACCTACGAGCAGTACTTC.

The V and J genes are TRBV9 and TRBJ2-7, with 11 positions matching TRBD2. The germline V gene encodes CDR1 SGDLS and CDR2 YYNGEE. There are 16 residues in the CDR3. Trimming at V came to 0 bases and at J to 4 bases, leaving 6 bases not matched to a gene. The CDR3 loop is CASSVDPLAGGYEQYF. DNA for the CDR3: TGTGCCAGCAGCGTAGACCCCCTAGCGGGAGGATACGAGCAGTACTTC.

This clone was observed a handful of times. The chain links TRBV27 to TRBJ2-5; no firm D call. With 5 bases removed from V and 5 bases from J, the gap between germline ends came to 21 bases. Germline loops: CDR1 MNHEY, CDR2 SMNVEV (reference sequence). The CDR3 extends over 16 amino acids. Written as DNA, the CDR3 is TGTGCCAGCAGTCCCCCCCCTAGTGACCTGAGGGAGACCCAGTACTTC. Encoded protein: CASSPPPSDLRETQYF.

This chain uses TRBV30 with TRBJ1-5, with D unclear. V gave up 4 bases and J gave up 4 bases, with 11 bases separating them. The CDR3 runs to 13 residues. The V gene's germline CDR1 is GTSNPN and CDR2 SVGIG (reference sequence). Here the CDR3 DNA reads TGTGCCTGGAATCTTGCAGGTAATCAGCCCCAGCATTTT. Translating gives CAWNLAGNQPQHF.

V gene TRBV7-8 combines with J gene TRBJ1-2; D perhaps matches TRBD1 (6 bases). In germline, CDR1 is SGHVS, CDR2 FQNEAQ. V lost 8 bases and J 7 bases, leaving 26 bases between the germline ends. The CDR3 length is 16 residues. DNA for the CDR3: TGTGCCAGCCTTAGGACCGGGGGGGCCGGGGGTGGTGGCTACACCTTC. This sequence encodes CASLRTGGAGGGGYTF.